These 20 T cell receptor beta chains originate from one sample sequenced in a study of blood T cell repertoires in COVID-19. The table came from immunoSEQ multiplex PCR; TCRdb's copy has only in-frame clones and leaves some out. The sample has some 240,000 clones, 80% to 90% seen once; the top ten hold about 1.5%. The sequencing sample was made of peripheral blood. These receptors were obtained from a woman aged 40 to 49 who had recovered from COVID-19.

The genes are TRBV3-1 (or the pseudogene TRBV3-2) and TRBJ1-1; tentatively, D is TRBD1 (6 bases). The CDR3 spans 14 residues. From germline, CDR1 is LGHDT and CDR2 YNNKEL (reference sequence). The germline V and J ends were trimmed by 3 bases and 3 bases, with 11 bases remaining between them. The CDR3 region is CASSHSGVDTEAFF. The CDR3 DNA reads as TGTGCCAGCAGCCATTCAGGGGTAGACACTGAAGCTTTCTTT.

This CDR3 is CASSVTGGSNQPQHF. The CDR3, as DNA: TGTGCCAGCAGCGTTACAGGGGGCAGCAATCAGCCCCAGCATTTT. This chain connects TRBV9 to TRBJ1-5, with 9 bases that match TRBD1. V lost 2 bases, J lost 1 base, and 1 base stayed unmatched. Germline V CDR1 and CDR2: SGDLS, YYNGEE. This CDR3 spans 15 amino acids.

This chain joins TRBV3-1 (or the pseudogene TRBV3-2) and TRBJ2-3, with TRBD2 matching 8 bases. The J segment lost 4 bases and the V segment lost 6 bases, leaving 3 bases of the junction unmatched. The CDR3 has 13 amino acids. The germline V gene encodes CDR1 LGHDT and CDR2 YNNKEL (reference sequence). CDR3 DNA sequence: TGTGCCAGCAGTTTAGCGGGGCCAGATACGCAGTATTTT. This gives the protein CASSLAGPDTQYF.

The genes are TRBV5-1 and TRBJ1-4; D unresolved. The CDR3 totals 15 residues. The V end was cut by 3 bases, the J end by 5 bases, with 14 bases between. Germline CDR1 SGHRS, CDR2 YFSETQ. The CDR3 here is CASSSTGAFNEKLFF. CDR3 in DNA: TGCGCCAGCAGCTCAACGGGAGCCTTCAATGAAAAACTGTTTTTT.

The CDR3 loop is CASTWQGENYEQYF. CDR3 DNA sequence: TGTGCCAGCACATGGCAGGGGGAAAACTACGAGCAGTACTTC. The chain recombines TRBV2 with TRBJ2-7; 7 bases map to TRBD1. The length of the CDR3 is 14 residues. Germline loops: CDR1 SNHLY, CDR2 FYNNEI. J lost 3 bases, V lost 7 bases, and 9 bases had no gene match. Drawing the rest from reference TRBV2 and TRBJ2-7, the complete variable domain is EPEVTQTPSHQVTQMGQEVILRCVPISNHLYFYWYRQILGQKVEFLVSFYNNEISEKSEIFDDQFSVERPDGSNFTLKIRSTKLEDSAMYFCASTWQGENYEQYFGPGTRLTVT.

V gene TRBV7-2 combines with J gene TRBJ2-1; TRBD2 matches at 7 bases. Trimming at V came to 6 bases and at J to 3 bases, leaving 11 bases not matched to a gene. Germline values: CDR1 SGHTA, CDR2 FQGNSA. This CDR3 spans 16 amino acids. CDR3 nucleotides: TGTGCCAGCAGGATTAGAGCAGCGGGGCTCTACAATGAGCAGTTCTTC. It encodes CASRIRAAGLYNEQFF.

The chain uses TRBV24-1 and TRBJ1-2; unclear D gene. Germline values: CDR1 KGHDR, CDR2 SFDVKD. The CDR3 contains 11 residues. Between the trimmed V and J ends, which lost 5 bases and 4 bases, there was a span of 4 bases. DNA of the CDR3: TGTGCCACCAGTGCGGGCTATGGCTACACCTTC. Protein: CATSAGYGYTF.

The rearrangement joins TRBV7-8 to TRBJ1-1; D might be TRBD1 (5 bases). Trimming took off 4 bases at V and 5 bases at J, with 14 bases between the two ends. In germline, CDR1 is SGHVS, CDR2 FQNEAQ. The CDR3 is made up of 14 amino acids. In DNA form, the CDR3 reads TGTGCCAGCAGCTCTGGTTTTCAGGGTACTGAAGCTTTCTTT. It codes for CASSSGFQGTEAFF.

This clone has only one observation. V and J are TRBV19 and TRBJ1-5; TRBD1 aligns across 8 bases. V shed 6 bases and J 3 bases; nucleotides not matched to a gene: 1. This CDR3 spans 13 amino acids. CDR1 is LNHDA, CDR2 SQIVND, per germline (reference sequence). Here the CDR3 DNA reads TGTGCCAGTAGGGGACAGGACAATCAGCCCCAGCATTTT. Residues: CASRGQDNQPQHF. Full variable domain (remainder filled in from reference TRBV19 and TRBJ1-5): DGGITQSPKYLFRKEGQNVTLSCEQNLNHDAMYWYRQDPGQGLRLIYYSQIVNDFQKGDIAEGYSVSREKKESFPLTVTSAQKNPTAFYLCASRGQDNQPQHFGDGTRLSIL.

This chain joins TRBV6-2 or TRBV6-3 and TRBJ1-4; 9 bases are a match to TRBD1. Trimming removed 6 bases from V and 4 bases from J; junction bases left unmatched: 9. This CDR3 is 16 amino acids long. Germline loops: CDR1 MNHEY, CDR2 SVGEGT. Here the CDR3 reads CASSKNRGRFNEKLFF. CDR3 in DNA: TGTGCCAGCAGCAAGAACAGGGGGCGTTTTAATGAAAAACTGTTTTTT.

V usage is TRBV15 and J usage is TRBJ1-6, with TRBD1 matching over 8 bases. With V trimmed by 0 bases and J by 4 bases, 8 bases remained unmatched. CDR1 and CDR2 from the germline V gene are LNHNV and YYDKDF (reference sequence). This CDR3 has 18 amino acids. The CDR3 bases are TGTGCCACCAGCAGAGATTGGTACAGGGGGTCGTATAATTCACCCCTCCACTTT. Amino acids: CATSRDWYRGSYNSPLHF.

The DNA for the CDR3 is TGCGCCAGCAGCGTAGTAGGCGACAGCTCCTACAATGAGCAGTTCTTC. Protein product: CASSVVGDSSYNEQFF. This chain links TRBV5-1 with TRBJ2-1; the D gene is possibly TRBD1 (5 bases). The CDR3 consists of 16 residues. The ends were cut back, 4 bases at V and 0 bases at J, with 14 bases in the middle. CDR1 SGHRS and CDR2 YFSETQ come from the germline V gene.

V usage is TRBV7-2 and J usage is TRBJ1-4, with TRBD1 identical over 7 bases. The CDR3 is 14 residues long. With V trimmed by 5 bases and J by 5 bases, 5 bases remained unmatched. The germline CDR1 and CDR2 sequences are SGHTA and FQGNSA. The CDR3 sequence is CASSTGQQNEKLFF. The CDR3 DNA reads as TGTGCCAGCAGCACGGGACAGCAGAATGAAAAACTGTTTTTT.

V gene TRBV12-3 or TRBV12-4 combines with J gene TRBJ2-1; perhaps TRBD1 as D (5 bases). The CDR3 covers 12 residues. Trimming removed 7 bases at V and 9 bases at J, with 13 bases between. This CDR3 reads CASTDPGREQFF. The CDR3 DNA follows: TGTGCCAGCACTGATCCAGGGCGTGAGCAGTTCTTC.

This clone appeared once. The CDR3: CASSQSRQGYTGELFF. DNA of the CDR3: TGCGCCAGCAGTCAATCAAGGCAGGGATACACCGGGGAGCTGTTTTTT. V gene TRBV23-1 combines with J gene TRBJ2-2; a weak D match, TRBD1 (5 bases). TRBV23-1 is an ORF, and what it does is uncertain. V lost 0 bases, J lost 3 bases, and 11 bases lay in between. There are 16 residues in the CDR3.

The chain has TRBV7-9 and TRBJ2-7; TRBD2 agrees at 8 bases. The length of the CDR3 is 13 residues. The V and J ends lost 3 bases and 5 bases, in that order; junction bases with no gene match: 3. Per the germline V gene, CDR1 is SEHNR and CDR2 is FQNEAQ (reference sequence). The CDR3 region is CASSFDGRDEQYF. CDR3 DNA sequence: TGTGCCAGCAGCTTCGACGGGAGGGACGAGCAGTACTTC.

This clone was detected a few times. The chain links TRBV20-1 to TRBJ2-1; tentative D call: TRBD2 (6 bases). This CDR3 has 11 amino acids. Per the germline V gene, CDR1 is DFQATT and CDR2 is SNEGSKA (reference sequence). CDR3 DNA: TGCAGCGCTCGGACTAACAATGAGCAGTTCTTC. Its translation: CSARTNNEQFF.

The J gene is TRBJ1-6, the V gene TRBV7-2; tentatively, D is TRBD1 (5 bases). This CDR3 is 15 amino acids long. Germline V gene sequence: CDR1 SGHTA, CDR2 FQGNSA. V was pared by 1 base and J by 6 bases, with 10 bases between. The CDR3 bases are TGTGCCAGCAGCTTAGATTGGGGCGGTAATTCACCCCTCCACTTT. Encoded protein: CASSLDWGGNSPLHF.

The V gene is TRBV19, the J gene TRBJ1-5; no definite D call. Looked up from germline, CDR1 is LNHDA and CDR2 is SQIVND (reference sequence). The CDR3 runs to 15 residues. Between the trimmed V and J ends, which lost 4 bases and 7 bases, there was a span of 17 bases. For the CDR3, the DNA is TGTGCCAGTAGTAGTGGCGGGAGAGGGTCCCAGCCCCAGCATTTT. Residues: CASSSGGRGSQPQHF. The full variable domain, in which reference TRBV19 and TRBJ1-5 provide the parts outside the CDR3, is DGGITQSPKYLFRKEGQNVTLSCEQNLNHDAMYWYRQDPGQGLRLIYYSQIVNDFQKGDIAEGYSVSREKKESFPLTVTSAQKNPTAFYLCASSSGGRGSQPQHFGDGTRLSIL.

This sequence joins TRBV12-3 or TRBV12-4 and TRBJ1-2, with D perhaps matching TRBD1 (6 bases). There are 12 residues in the CDR3. Trimming took 6 bases from V and 7 from J, leaving 12 bases between them. The CDR3: CASSEQGSGYTF. CDR3 bases: TGTGCCAGCAGCGAACAGGGAAGTGGCTACACCTTC.